What follows describes a single T cell receptor (beta chain). The CDR3 is made up of 18 amino acids. The ends lost 3 bases at V and 0 bases at J; junction bases unmatched: 8. Germline V gene data show CDR1 as MNHEY and CDR2 as SMNVEV (reference sequence). Profiled with immunoSEQ multiplex PCR; TCRdb holds only in-frame clones, not every one. Of tens of thousands of clones in the sample, roughly 93% were seen once. This specimen belongs to a study of cytomegalovirus exposure and HLA in healthy donors. The sample taken for sequencing was PBMCs. V gene TRBV27 combines with J gene TRBJ1-6; 7 bases fit TRBD1. This TCR came from a man aged 25-45 years in good health and CMV-seronegative. CDR3 coding DNA: TGTGCCAGCAGTTTGTCGACAGGGCTGAGCTCCTATAATTCACCCCTCCACTTT. Translated: CASSLSTGLSSYNSPLHF.